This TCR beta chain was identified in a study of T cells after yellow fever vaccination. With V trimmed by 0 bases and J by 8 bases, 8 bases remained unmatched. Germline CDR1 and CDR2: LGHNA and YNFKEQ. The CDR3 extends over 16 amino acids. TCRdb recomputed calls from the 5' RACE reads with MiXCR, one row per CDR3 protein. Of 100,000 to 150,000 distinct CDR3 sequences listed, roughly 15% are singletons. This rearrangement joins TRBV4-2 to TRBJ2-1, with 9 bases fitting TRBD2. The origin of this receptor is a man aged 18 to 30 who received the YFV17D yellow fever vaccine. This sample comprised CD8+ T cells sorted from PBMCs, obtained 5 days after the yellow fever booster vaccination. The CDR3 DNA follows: TGTGCCAGCAGCCAAGAGGGCGGGGGGGCCCTCCATGAGCAGTTCTTC. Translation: CASSQEGGGALHEQFF.